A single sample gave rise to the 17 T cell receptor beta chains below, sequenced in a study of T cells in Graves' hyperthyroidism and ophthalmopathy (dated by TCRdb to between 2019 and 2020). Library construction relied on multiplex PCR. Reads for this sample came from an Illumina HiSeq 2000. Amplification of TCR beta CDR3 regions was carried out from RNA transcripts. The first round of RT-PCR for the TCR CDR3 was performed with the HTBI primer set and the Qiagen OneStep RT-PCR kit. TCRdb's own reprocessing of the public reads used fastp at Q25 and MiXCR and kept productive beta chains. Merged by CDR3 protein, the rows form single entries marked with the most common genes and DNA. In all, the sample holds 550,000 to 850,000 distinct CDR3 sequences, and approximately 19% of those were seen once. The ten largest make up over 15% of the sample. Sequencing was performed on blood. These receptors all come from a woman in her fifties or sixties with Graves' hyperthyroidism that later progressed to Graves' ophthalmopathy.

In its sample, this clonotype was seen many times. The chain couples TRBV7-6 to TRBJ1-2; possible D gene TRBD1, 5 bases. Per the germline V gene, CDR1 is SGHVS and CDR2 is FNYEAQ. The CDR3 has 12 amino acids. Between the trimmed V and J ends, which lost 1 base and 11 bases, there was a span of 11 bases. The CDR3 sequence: CASSLGGEHYTF. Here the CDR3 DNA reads TGTGCCAGCAGCTTAGGAGGGGAGCATTACACCTTC.

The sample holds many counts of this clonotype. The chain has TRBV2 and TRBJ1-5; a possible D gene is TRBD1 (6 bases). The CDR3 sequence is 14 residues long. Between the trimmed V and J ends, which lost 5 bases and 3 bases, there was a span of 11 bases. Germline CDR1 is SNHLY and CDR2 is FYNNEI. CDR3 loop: CASSPTGFNQPQHF. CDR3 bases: TGTGCCAGCAGTCCTACAGGGTTCAATCAGCCCCAGCATTTT.

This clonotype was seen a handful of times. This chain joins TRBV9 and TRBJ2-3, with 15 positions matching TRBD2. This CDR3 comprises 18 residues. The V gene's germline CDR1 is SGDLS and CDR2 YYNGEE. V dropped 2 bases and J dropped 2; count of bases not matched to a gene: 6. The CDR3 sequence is CASSVGTSGGPVTDTQYF. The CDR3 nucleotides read TGTGCCAGCAGCGTGGGGACTAGCGGGGGGCCGGTCACAGATACGCAGTATTTT.

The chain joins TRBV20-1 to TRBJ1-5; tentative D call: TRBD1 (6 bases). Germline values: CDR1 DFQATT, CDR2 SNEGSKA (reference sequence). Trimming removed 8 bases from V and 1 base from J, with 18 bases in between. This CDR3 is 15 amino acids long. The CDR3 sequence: CSTGRGRGSNQPQHF. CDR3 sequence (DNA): TGCAGTACGGGGCGAGGCAGGGGAAGCAATCAGCCCCAGCATTTT.

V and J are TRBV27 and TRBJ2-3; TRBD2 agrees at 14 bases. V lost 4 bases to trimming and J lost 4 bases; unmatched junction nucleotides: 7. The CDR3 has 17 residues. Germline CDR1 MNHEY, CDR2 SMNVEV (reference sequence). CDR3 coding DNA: TGTGCCAGCAGTTCCCGGACTAGCGGGGGGCAGGCAGATACGCAGTATTTT. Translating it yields CASSSRTSGGQADTQYF.

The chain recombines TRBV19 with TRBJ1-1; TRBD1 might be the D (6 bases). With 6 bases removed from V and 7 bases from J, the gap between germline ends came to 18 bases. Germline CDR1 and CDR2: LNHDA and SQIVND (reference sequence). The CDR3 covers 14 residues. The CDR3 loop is CASRAPGQVYEAFF. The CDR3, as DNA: TGTGCCAGTAGGGCACCGGGACAAGTTTATGAAGCTTTCTTT.

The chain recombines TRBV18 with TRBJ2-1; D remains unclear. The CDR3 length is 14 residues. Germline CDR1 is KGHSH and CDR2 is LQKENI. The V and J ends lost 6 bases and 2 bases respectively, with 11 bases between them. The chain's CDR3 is CASSNTVAYNEQFF. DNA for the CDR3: TGTGCCAGCTCCAACACAGTCGCCTACAATGAGCAGTTCTTC.

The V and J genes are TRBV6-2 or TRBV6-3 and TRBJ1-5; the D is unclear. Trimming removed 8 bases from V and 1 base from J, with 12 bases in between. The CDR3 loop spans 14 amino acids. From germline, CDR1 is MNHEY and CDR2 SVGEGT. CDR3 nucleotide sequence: TGTGCCAGCCACTCTGGGGAGAGCAATCAGCCCCAGCATTTT. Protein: CASHSGESNQPQHF.

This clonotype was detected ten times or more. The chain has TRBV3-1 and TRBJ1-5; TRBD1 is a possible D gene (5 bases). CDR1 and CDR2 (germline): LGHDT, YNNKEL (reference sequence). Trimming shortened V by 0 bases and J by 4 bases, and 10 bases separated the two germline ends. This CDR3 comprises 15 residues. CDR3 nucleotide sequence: TGTGCCAGCAGCCAAGAAGCAGGGCCAAATCAGCCCCAGCATTTT. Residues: CASSQEAGPNQPQHF.

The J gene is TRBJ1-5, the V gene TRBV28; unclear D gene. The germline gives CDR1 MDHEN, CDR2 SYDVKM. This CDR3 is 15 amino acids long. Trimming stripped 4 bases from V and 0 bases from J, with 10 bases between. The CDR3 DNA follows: TGTGCCAGCAGTTGGGCAGAAGATAGCAATCAGCCCCAGCATTTT. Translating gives CASSWAEDSNQPQHF.

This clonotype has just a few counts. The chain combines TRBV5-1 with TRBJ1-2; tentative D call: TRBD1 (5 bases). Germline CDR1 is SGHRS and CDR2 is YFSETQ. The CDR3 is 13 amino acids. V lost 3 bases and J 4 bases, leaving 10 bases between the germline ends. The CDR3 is CASSSGVRYGYTF. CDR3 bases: TGCGCCAGCAGCTCGGGGGTGCGCTATGGCTACACCTTC. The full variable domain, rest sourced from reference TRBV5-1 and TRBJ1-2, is KAGVTQTPRYLIKTRGQQVTLSCSPISGHRSVSWYQQTPGQGLQFLFEYFSETQRNKGNFPGRFSGRQFSNSRSEMNVSTLELGDSALYLCASSSGVRYGYTFGSGTRLTVV.

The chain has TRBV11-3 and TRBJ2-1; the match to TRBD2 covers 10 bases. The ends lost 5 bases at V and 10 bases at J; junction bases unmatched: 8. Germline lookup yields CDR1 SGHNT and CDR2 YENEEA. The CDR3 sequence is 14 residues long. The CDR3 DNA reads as TGTGCCAGCAGCCCGAGCGGGGGGGTAAGCGAGCAGTTCTTC. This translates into CASSPSGGVSEQFF.

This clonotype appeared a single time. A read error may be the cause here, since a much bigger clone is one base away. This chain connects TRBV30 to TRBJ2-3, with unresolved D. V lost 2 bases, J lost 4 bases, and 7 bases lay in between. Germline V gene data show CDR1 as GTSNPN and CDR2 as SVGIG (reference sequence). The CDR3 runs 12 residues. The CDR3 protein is CAWSLAADTQYF. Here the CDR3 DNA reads TGTGCCTGGAGTCTCGCTGCAGATACGCAGTATTTT.

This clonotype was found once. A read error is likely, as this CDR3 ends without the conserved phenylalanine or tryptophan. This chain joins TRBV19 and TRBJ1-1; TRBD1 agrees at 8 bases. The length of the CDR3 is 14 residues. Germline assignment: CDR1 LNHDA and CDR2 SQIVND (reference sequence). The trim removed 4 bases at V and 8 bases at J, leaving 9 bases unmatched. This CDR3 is CASSKTGVPPEAFL. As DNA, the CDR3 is TGTGCCAGTAGTAAGACAGGGGTCCCGCCGGAAGCTTTCCTT.

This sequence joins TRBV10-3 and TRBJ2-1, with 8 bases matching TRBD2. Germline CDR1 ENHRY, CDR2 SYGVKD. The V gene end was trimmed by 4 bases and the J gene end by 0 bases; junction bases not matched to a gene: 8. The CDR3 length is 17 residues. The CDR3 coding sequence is TGTGCCATCAGTGTCGATAGCGGGGCGAGCTCCTACAATGAGCAGTTCTTC. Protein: CAISVDSGASSYNEQFF.

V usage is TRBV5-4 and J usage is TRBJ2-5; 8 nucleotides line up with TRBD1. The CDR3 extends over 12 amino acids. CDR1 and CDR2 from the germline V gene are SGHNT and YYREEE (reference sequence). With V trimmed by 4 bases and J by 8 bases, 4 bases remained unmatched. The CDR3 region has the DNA TGTGCCAGCAGCAAGGACAGGGAAACCCAGTACTTC. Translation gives CASSKDRETQYF.

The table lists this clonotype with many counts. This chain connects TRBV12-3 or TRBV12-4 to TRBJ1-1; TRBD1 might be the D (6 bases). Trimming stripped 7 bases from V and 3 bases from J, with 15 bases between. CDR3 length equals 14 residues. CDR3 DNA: TGTGCCAGCACCCTAGGGGGATTTTACACTGAAGCTTTCTTT. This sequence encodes CASTLGGFYTEAFF.